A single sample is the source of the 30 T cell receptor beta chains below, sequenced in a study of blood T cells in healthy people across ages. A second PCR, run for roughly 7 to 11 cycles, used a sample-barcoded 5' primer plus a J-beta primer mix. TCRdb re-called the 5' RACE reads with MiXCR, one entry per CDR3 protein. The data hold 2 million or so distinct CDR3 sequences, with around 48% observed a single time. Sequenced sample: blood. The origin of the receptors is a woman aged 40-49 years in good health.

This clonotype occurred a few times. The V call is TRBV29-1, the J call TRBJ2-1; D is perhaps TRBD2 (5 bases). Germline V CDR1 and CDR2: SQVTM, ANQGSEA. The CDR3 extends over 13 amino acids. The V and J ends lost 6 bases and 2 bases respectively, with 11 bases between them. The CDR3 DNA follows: TGCAGCGTATCCGGGGTGGCCTACAATGAGCAGTTCTTC. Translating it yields CSVSGVAYNEQFF.

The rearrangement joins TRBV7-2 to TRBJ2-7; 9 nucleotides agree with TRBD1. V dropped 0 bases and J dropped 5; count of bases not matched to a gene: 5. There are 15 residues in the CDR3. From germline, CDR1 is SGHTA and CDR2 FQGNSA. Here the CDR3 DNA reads TGTGCCAGCAGCTTAGCTTGGACAGGGGTCCACGAGCAGTACTTC. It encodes CASSLAWTGVHEQYF.

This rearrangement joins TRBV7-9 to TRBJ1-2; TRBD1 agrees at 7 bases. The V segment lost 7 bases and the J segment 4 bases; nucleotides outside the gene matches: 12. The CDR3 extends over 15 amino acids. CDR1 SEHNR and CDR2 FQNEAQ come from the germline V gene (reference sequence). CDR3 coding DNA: TGTGCCAGCATCACGGGGACAGCTTCTCCCTATGGCTACACCTTC. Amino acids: CASITGTASPYGYTF. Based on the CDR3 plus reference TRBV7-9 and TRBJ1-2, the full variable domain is DTGVSQNPRHKITKRGQNVTFRCDPISEHNRLYWYRQTLGQGPEFLTYFQNEAQLEKSRLLSDRFSAERPKGSFSTLEIQRTEQGDSAMYLCASITGTASPYGYTFGSGTRLTVV.

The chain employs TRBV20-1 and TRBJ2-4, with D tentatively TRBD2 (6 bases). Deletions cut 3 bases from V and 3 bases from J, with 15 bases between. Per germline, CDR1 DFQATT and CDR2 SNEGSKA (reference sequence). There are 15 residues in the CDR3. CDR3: CSASGTHLNKNIQYF. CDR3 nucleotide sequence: TGCAGTGCTAGCGGGACTCACTTGAACAAAAACATTCAGTACTTC.

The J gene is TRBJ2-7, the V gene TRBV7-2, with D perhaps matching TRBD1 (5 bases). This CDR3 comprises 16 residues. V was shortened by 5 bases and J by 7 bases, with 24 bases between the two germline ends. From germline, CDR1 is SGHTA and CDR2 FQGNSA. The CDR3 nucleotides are TGTGCCAGCAGCACCAGACAGAAGGATTGGGTGAGGGAGCAGTACTTC. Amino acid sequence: CASSTRQKDWVREQYF.

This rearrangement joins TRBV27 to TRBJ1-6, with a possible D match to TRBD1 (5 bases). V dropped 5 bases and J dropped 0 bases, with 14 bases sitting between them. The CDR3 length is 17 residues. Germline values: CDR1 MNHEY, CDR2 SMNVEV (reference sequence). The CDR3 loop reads CASSDGTESSYNSPLHF. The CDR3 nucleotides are TGTGCCAGCAGTGACGGGACTGAGTCCTCCTATAATTCACCCCTCCACTTT.

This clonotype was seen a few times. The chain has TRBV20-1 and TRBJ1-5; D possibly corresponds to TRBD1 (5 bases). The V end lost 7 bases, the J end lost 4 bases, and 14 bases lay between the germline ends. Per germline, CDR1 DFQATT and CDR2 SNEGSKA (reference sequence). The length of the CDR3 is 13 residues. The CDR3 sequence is CSVLVQGNQPQHF. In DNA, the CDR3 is TGCAGTGTTCTCGTTCAGGGTAATCAGCCCCAGCATTTT.

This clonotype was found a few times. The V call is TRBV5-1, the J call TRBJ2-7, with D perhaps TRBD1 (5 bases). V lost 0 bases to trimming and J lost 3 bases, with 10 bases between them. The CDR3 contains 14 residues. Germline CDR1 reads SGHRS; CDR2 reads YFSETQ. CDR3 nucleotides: TGCGCCAGCAGCTTGGTCAGGGAAAACTACGAGCAGTACTTC. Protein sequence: CASSLVRENYEQYF.

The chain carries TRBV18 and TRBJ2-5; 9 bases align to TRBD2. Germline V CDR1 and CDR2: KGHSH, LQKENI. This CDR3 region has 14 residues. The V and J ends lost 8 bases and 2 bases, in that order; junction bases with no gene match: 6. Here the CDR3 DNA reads TGTGCCAGCACCTCTAGCGGGGCGCAAGAGACCCAGTACTTC. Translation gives CASTSSGAQETQYF.

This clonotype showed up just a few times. This chain's CDR3 is CATSDRTSGRDTQYF. For the CDR3, the DNA is TGTGCCACCAGTGATCGGACTAGCGGCAGAGATACGCAGTATTTT. The chain uses TRBV24-1 and TRBJ2-3, with 10 bases fitting TRBD2. CDR3 length: 15 amino acids. J gave up 5 bases and V 3 bases, and 4 bases lay outside the gene matches. The germline gives CDR1 KGHDR, CDR2 SFDVKD.

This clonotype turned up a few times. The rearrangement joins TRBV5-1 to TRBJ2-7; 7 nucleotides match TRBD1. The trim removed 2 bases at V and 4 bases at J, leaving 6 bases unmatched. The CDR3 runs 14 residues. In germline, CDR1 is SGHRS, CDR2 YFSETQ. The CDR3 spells CASSLLGQDYEQYF. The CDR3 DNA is TGCGCCAGCAGCTTACTTGGACAGGATTACGAGCAGTACTTC.

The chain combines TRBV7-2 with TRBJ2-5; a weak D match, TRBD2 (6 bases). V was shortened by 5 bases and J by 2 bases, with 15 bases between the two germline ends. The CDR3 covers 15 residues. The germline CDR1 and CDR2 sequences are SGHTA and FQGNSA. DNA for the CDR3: TGTGCCAGCAGCCGAGTGACTAGTCAGCAAGAGACCCAGTACTTC. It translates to CASSRVTSQQETQYF.

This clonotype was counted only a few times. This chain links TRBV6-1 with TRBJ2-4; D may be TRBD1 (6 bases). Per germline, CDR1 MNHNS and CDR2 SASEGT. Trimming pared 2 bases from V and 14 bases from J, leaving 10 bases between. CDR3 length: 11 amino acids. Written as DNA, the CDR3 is TGTGCCAGCAGTGAAACAGGGAAGGAGTACTTC. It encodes CASSETGKEYF.

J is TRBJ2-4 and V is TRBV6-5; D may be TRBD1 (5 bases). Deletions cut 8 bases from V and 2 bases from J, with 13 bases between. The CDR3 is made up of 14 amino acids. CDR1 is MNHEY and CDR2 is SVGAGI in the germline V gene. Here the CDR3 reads CASRRDGTKNIQYF. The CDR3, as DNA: TGTGCCAGCCGCAGGGATGGGACCAAAAACATTCAGTACTTC.

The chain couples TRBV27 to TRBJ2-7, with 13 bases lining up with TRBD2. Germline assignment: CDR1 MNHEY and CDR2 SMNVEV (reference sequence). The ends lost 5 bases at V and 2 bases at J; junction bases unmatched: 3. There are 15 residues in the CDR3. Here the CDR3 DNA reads TGTGCCAGCAGTACACTAGCGGGGGGGCCCTACGAGCAGTACTTC. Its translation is CASSTLAGGPYEQYF.

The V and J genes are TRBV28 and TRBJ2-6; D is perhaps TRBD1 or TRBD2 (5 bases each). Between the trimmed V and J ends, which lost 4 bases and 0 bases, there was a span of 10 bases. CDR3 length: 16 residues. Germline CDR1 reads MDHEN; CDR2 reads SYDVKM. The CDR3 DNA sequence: TGTGCCAGCAGTTCGGGACGGGACTCTGGGGCCAACGTCCTGACTTTC. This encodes CASSSGRDSGANVLTF.

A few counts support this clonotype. Here the CDR3 DNA reads TGCGCCAGCAGCCTCCGGGCGGGGGCGGTTGGAGAGACCCAGTACTTC. This encodes CASSLRAGAVGETQYF. The chain joins TRBV4-3 to TRBJ2-5, with D tentatively TRBD2 (7 bases). Trimming pared 4 bases from V and 4 bases from J, leaving 19 bases between. The CDR3 totals 16 residues. Germline values: CDR1 LGHNA, CDR2 YSLEER.

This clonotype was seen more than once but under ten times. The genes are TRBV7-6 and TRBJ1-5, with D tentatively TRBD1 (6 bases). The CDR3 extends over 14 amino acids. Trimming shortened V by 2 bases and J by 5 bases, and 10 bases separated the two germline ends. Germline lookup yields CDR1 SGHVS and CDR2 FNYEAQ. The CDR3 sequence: CASSLRDTDQPQHF. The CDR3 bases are TGTGCCAGCAGCTTAAGGGACACGGATCAGCCCCAGCATTTT.

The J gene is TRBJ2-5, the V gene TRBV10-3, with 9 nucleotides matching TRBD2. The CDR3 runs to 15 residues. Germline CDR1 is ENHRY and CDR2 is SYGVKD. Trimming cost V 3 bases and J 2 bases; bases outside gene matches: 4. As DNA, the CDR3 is TGTGCCATCAGTGATCTAGCGGGGAGGCAAGAGACCCAGTACTTC. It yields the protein CAISDLAGRQETQYF.

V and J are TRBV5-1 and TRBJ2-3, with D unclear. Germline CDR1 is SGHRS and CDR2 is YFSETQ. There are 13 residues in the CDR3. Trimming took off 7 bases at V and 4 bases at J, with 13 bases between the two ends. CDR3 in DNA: TGCGCCAGCGCGCCAGAGGTAGCAGATACGCAGTATTTT. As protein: CASAPEVADTQYF. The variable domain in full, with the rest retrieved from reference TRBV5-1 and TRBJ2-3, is KAGVTQTPRYLIKTRGQQVTLSCSPISGHRSVSWYQQTPGQGLQFLFEYFSETQRNKGNFPGRFSGRQFSNSRSEMNVSTLELGDSALYLCASAPEVADTQYFGPGTRLTVL.

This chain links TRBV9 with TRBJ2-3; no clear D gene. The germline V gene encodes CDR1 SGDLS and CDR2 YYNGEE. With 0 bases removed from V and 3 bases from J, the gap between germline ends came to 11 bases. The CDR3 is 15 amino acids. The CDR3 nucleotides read TGTGCCAGCAGCGTAGCGCCTATTTTGACAGATACGCAGTATTTT. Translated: CASSVAPILTDTQYF.

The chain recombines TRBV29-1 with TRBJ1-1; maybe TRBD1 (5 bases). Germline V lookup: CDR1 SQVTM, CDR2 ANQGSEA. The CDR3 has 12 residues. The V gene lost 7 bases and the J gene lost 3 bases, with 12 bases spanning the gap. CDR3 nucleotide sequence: TGCAGCGGGGTCAGGGAGCACACTGAAGCTTTCTTT. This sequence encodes CSGVREHTEAFF. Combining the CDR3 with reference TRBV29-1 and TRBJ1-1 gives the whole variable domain SAVISQKPSRDICQRGTSLTIQCQVDSQVTMMFWYRQQPGQSLTLIATANQGSEATYESGFVIDKFPISRPNLTFSTLTVSNMSPEDSSIYLCSGVREHTEAFFGQGTRLTVV.

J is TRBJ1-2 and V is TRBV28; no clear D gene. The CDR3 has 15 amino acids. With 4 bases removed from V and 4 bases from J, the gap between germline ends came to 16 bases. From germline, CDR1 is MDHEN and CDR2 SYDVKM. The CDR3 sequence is CASSSRRHPLYGYTF. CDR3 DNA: TGTGCCAGCAGTTCCCGACGTCACCCTCTCTATGGCTACACCTTC.

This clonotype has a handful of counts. CDR3 sequence (DNA): TGCAGTGCTAGAGTCTTCCGGGACAGGGTGCAAGAGACCCAGTACTTC. This sequence encodes CSARVFRDRVQETQYF. The J gene is TRBJ2-5, the V gene TRBV20-1, with 9 bases lining up with TRBD1. Trimming at V came to 1 base and at J to 2 bases, leaving 8 bases not matched to a gene. The CDR3 covers 16 residues. Looked up from germline, CDR1 is DFQATT and CDR2 is SNEGSKA (reference sequence).

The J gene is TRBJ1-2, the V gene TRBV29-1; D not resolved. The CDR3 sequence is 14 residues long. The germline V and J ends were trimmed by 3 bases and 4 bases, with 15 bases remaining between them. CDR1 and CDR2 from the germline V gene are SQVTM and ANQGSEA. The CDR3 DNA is TGCAGCGTTGACTCCGGGGAACGGGGCTATGGCTACACCTTC. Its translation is CSVDSGERGYGYTF.

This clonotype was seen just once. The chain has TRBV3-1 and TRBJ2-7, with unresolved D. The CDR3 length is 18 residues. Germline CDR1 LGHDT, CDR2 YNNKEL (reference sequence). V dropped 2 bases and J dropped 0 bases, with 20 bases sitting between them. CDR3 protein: CASSQRLPAKATSYEQYF. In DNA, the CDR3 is TGTGCCAGCAGCCAAAGATTACCGGCTAAGGCCACCTCCTACGAGCAGTACTTC.

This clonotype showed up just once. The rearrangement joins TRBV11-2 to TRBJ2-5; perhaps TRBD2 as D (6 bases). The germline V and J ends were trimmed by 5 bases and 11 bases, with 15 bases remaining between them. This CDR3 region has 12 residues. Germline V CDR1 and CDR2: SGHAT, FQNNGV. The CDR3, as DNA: TGTGCCAGCAGCCCCTCCCCGGGGGTGCAGTACTTC. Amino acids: CASSPSPGVQYF.

As DNA, the CDR3 is TGTGCCAGCAGCTTGATTGGGCCGGCCGATGGCTACACCTTC. This translates into CASSLIGPADGYTF. The rearrangement uses TRBV5-8 and TRBJ1-2; D gene uncertain. This CDR3 has 14 residues. Germline CDR1 is SGHTS and CDR2 is YDEGEE. The V end lost 1 base, the J end lost 6 bases, and 13 bases lay between the germline ends.

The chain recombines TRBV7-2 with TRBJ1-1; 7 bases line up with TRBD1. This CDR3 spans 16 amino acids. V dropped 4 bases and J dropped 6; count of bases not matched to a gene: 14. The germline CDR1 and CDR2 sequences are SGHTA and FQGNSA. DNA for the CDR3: TGTGCCAGCAGCTCCTTAGGACAGGCCGTCAAGGCTGAAGCTTTCTTT. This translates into CASSSLGQAVKAEAFF.

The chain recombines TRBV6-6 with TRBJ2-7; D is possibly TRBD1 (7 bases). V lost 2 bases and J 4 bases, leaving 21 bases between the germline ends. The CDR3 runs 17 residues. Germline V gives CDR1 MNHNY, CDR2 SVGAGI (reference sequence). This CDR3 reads CASSYGRAGQFLYEQYF. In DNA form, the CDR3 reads TGTGCCAGCAGTTACGGTCGGGCGGGACAGTTCCTTTACGAGCAGTACTTC.